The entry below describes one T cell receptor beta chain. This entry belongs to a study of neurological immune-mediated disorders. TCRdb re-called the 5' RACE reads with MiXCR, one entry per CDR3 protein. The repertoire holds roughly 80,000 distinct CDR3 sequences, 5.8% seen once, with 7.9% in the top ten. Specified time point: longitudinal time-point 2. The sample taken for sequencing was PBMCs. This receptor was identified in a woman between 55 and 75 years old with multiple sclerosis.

The CDR3 nucleotides read TGTGCCAGCAGCCAACTAGCTCCGGTAAACATTCAGTACTTC. It specifies CASSQLAPVNIQYF. The genes are TRBV3-1 and TRBJ2-4, with D possibly TRBD2 on 5 matching bases. Germline CDR1 LGHDT, CDR2 YNNKEL (reference sequence). Trimming pared 2 bases from V and 6 bases from J, leaving 11 bases between. The length of the CDR3 is 14 residues.